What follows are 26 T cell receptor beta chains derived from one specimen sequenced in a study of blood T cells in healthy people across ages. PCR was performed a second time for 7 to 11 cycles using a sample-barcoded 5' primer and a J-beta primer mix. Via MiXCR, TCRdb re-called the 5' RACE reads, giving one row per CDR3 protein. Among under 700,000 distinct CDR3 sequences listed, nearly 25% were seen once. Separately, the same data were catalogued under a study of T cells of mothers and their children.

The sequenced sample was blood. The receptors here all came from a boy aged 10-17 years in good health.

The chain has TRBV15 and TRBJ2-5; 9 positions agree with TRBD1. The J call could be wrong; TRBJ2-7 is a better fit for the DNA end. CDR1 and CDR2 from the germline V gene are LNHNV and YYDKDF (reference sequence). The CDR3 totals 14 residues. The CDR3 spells CAAGTGSLPYEQYF. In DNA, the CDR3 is TGTGCCGCCGGGACAGGGTCCTTACCCTACGAGCAGTACTTC.

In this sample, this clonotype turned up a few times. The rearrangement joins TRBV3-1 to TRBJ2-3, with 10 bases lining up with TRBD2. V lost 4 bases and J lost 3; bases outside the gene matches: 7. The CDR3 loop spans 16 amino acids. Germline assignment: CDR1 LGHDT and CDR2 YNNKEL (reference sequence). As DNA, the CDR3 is TGTGCCAGCAGCCTTACTGAGCGGGGGGGAACAGATACGCAGTATTTT. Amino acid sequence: CASSLTERGGTDTQYF.

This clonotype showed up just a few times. This chain's CDR3 is CASSLGLVLGTRQETQYF. DNA of the CDR3: TGTGCCAGCAGTTTGGGCCTTGTACTCGGGACTAGACAAGAGACCCAGTACTTC. The rearrangement joins TRBV28 to TRBJ2-5, with 8 bases matching TRBD2. J lost 2 bases, V lost 3 bases, and 14 bases had no gene match. The germline CDR1 and CDR2 sequences are MDHEN and SYDVKM. The CDR3 extends over 18 amino acids.

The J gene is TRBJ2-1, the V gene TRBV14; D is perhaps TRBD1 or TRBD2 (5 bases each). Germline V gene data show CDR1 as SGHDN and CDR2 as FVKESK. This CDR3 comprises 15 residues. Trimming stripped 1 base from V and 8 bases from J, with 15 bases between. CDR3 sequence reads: CASSQGVSRGDEQFF. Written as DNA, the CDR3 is TGTGCCAGCAGCCAAGGCGTCAGTCGGGGCGATGAGCAGTTCTTC.

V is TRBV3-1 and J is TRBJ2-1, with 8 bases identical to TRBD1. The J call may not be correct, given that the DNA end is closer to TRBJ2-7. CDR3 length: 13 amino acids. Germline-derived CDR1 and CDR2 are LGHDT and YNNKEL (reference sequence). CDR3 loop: CASKTQGAEEQYF. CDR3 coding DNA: TGTGCCAGCAAGACTCAGGGGGCGGAGGAGCAGTACTTC.

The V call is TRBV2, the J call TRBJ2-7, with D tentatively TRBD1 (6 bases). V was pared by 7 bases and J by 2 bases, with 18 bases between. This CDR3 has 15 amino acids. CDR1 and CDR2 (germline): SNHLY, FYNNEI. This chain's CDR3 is CASIPDQGSTYEQYF. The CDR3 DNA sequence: TGTGCCAGCATTCCTGACCAGGGGTCGACCTACGAGCAGTACTTC.

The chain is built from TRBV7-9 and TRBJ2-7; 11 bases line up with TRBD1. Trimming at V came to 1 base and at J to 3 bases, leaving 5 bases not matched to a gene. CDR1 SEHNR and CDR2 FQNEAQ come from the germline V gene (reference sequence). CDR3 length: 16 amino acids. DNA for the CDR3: TGTGCCAGCAGCTTAGGGTCTGGGACAGGGGGCTACGAGCAGTACTTC. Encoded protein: CASSLGSGTGGYEQYF. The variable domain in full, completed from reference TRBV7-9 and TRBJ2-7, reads DTGVSQNPRHKITKRGQNVTFRCDPISEHNRLYWYRQTLGQGPEFLTYFQNEAQLEKSRLLSDRFSAERPKGSFSTLEIQRTEQGDSAMYLCASSLGSGTGGYEQYFGPGTRLTVT.

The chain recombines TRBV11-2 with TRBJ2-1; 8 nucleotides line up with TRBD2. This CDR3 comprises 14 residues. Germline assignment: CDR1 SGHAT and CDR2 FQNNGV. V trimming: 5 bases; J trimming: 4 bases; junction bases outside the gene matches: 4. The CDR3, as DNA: TGTGCCAGCAGCCCGGGGACTAGATACAATGAGCAGTTCTTC. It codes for CASSPGTRYNEQFF. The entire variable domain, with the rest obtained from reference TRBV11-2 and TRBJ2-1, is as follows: EAGVAQSPRYKIIEKRQSVAFWCNPISGHATLYWYQQILGQGPKLLIQFQNNGVVDDSQLPKDRFSAERLKGVDSTLKIQPAKLEDSAVYLCASSPGTRYNEQFFGPGTRLTVL.

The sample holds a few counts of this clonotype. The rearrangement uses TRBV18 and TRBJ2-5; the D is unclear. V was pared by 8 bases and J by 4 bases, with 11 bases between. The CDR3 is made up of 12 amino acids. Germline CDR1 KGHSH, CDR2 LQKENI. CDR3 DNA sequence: TGTGCCAGCGCAGTTCGTCCAGAGACCCAGTACTTC. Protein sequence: CASAVRPETQYF.

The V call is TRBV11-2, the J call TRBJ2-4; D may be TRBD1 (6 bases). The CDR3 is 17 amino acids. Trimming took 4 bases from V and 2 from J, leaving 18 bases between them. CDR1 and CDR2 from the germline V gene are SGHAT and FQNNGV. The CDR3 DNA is TGTGCCAGCAGCTCCCCTTGGACAGTCGGGCCCAAAAACATTCAGTACTTC. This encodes CASSSPWTVGPKNIQYF.

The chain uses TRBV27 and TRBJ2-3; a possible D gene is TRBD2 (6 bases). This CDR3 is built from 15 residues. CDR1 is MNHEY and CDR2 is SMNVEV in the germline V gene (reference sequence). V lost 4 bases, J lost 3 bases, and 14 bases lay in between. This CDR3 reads CASSSLAVATDTQYF. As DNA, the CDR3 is TGTGCCAGCAGTTCCTTAGCGGTGGCAACAGATACGCAGTATTTT.

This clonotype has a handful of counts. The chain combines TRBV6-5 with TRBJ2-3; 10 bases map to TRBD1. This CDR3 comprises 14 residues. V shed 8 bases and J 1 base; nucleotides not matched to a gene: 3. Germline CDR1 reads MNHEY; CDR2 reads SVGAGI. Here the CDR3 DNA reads TGTGCCAGCCGGGGGACAGGGGGCACAGATACGCAGTATTTT. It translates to CASRGTGGTDTQYF.

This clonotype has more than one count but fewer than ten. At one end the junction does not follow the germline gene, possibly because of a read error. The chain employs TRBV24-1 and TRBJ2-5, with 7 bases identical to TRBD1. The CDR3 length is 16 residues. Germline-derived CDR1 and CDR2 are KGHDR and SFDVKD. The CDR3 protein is CATSDYGTALQESQYF. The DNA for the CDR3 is TGTGCCACCAGTGACTACGGGACAGCCCTACAAGAGTCCCAGTACTTC.

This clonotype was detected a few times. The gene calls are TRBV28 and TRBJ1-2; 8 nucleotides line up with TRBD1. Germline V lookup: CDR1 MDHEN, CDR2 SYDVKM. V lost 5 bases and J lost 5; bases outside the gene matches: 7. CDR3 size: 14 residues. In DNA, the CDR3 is TGTGCCAGCAGTACTGCAGGGGGCGCGTATGGCTACACCTTC. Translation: CASSTAGGAYGYTF.

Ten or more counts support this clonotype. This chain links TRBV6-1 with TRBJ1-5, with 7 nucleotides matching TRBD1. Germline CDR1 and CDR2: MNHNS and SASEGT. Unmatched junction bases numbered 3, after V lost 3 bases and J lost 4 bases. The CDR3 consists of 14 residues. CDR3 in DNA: TGTGCCAGCAGTGACGCAGGGGGGAATCAGCCCCAGCATTTT. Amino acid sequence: CASSDAGGNQPQHF.

CDR3 DNA: TGTGCCAGCAGCCCCTGGACATCTCTAGCCAAAAACATTCAGTACTTC. This translates into CASSPWTSLAKNIQYF. The chain recombines TRBV7-2 with TRBJ2-4; D is perhaps TRBD1 (5 bases). The CDR3 sequence is 16 residues long. Trimming removed 5 bases at V and 0 bases at J, with 14 bases between. Germline V gene lookup returns CDR1 SGHTA and CDR2 FQGNSA.

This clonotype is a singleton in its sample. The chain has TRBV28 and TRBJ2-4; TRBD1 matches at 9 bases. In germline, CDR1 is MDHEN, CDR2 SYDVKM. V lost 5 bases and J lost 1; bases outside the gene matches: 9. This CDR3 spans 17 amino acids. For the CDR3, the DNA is TGTGCCAGCAGTGGACAGGGGCCAATGTCGGCCAAAAACATTCAGTACTTC. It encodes CASSGQGPMSAKNIQYF.

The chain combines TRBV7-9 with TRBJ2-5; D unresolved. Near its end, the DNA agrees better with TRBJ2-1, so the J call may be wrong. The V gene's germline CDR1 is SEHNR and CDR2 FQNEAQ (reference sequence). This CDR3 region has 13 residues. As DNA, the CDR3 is TGTGCCAGCAGCCCCGACTGGCAATCGGAGCAGTTCTTC. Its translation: CASSPDWQSEQFF.

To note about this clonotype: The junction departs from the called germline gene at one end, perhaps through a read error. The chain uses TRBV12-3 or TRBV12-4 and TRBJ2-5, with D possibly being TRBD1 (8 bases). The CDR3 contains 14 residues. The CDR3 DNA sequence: TGTGCCAGCAGCTTCAGCGGGACAGGTAAACCTCTCGTCTTC. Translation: CASSFSGTGKPLVF.

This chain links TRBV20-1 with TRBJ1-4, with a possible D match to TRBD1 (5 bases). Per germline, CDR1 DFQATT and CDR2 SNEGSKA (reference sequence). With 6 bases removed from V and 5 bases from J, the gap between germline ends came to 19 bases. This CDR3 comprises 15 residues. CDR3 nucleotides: TGCAGTGCGCGGGACGTCTATAATCCCAATGAAAAACTGTTTTTT. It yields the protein CSARDVYNPNEKLFF.

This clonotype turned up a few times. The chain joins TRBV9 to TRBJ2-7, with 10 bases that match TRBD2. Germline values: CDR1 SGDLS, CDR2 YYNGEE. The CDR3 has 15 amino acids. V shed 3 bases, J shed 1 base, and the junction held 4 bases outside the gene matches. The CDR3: CASSAAGGPSYEQYF. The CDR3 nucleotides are TGTGCCAGCAGCGCAGCGGGGGGGCCTTCCTACGAGCAGTACTTC.

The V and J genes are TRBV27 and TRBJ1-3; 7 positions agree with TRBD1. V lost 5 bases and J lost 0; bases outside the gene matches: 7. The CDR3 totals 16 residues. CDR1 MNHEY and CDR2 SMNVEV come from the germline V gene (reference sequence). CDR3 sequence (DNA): TGTGCCAGCAGTCCCTGGACAGGTAGCTCTGGAAACACCATATATTTT. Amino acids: CASSPWTGSSGNTIYF.

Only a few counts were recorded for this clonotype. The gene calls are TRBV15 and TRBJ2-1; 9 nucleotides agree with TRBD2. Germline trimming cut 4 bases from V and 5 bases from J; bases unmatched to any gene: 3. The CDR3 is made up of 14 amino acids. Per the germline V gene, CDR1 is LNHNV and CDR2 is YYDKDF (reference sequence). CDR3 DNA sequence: TGTGCCACCAGCATCCTAGCGGGGAACAATGAGCAGTTCTTC. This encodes CATSILAGNNEQFF.

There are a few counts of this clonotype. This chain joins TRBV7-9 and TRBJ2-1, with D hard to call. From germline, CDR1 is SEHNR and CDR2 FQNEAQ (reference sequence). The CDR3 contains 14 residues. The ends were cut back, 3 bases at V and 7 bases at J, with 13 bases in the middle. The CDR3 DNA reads TGTGCCAGCAGCTTGAACAGCCTCCCTAATGAGCAGTTCTTC. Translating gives CASSLNSLPNEQFF.

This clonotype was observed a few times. The CDR3 coding sequence is TGCAGTGCCCCTGACTGGGACTACGAGCAGTACTTC. Translated, it gives CSAPDWDYEQYF. The chain uses TRBV20-1 and TRBJ2-7; D gene unclear. The ends were cut back, 6 bases at V and 3 bases at J, with 12 bases in the middle. CDR1 DFQATT and CDR2 SNEGSKA come from the germline V gene (reference sequence). The CDR3 is 12 residues long.

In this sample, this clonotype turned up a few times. As DNA, the CDR3 is TGCGCCAGCACCTCTAGGGAGAAGATGAACACTGAAGCTTTCTTT. It encodes CASTSREKMNTEAFF. V and J are TRBV4-1 and TRBJ1-1; D call uncertain. The CDR3 extends over 15 amino acids. V lost 7 bases and J lost 0, with 15 bases in between. Germline assignment: CDR1 MGHRA and CDR2 YSYEKL.